The entry below gives a single T cell receptor (beta chain) sequence along with its context. Its antigen is unknown. These data belong to a study of T cell repertoires in ileal Crohn's disease. Time point noted: inflamed ileum from the surgical specimen. Libraries were prepared by immunoSEQ multiplex PCR; TCRdb keeps only in-frame clonotypes and omits some of them. This table holds about 3,300 clones, more than 80% found once. The CDR3 sequence is 15 residues long. Germline CDR1 is SNHLY and CDR2 is FYNNEI. V trimming: 1 base; J trimming: 8 bases; junction bases outside the gene matches: 2. Findings of the study overall: Compared with non-smokers, active smokers at surgery showed more clonal expansions.

This rearrangement joins TRBV2 to TRBJ1-4, with 12 bases identical to TRBD1. Source material: ileal tissue. The TCR was taken from an adult with Crohn's disease. CDR3 DNA: TGTGCCAGCAGTGAAGGGGGGACAGGGGGCGAAAAACTGTTTTTT. Amino acids: CASSEGGTGGEKLFF.